One sample yielded the 14 T cell receptor beta chains listed below, sequenced in a study of blood T cell repertoires in COVID-19. Measured with immunoSEQ multiplex PCR; TCRdb has only the in-frame clones, and not every one. The sample holds about 400,000 clones, approximately 89% seen once. The sample taken for sequencing was PBMCs or T cells enriched from blood (not recorded which). These receptors were taken from a woman in her twenties or thirties who had recovered from COVID-19.

This clone appeared once. J is TRBJ2-1 and V is TRBV19, with TRBD2 matching over 7 bases. With V trimmed by 7 bases and J by 4 bases, 10 bases remained unmatched. In germline, CDR1 is LNHDA, CDR2 SQIVND (reference sequence). The CDR3 totals 15 residues. The DNA for the CDR3 is TGTGCCAGTATCCCAGAGGGCGGGGGTTACAATGAGCAGTTCTTC. Translation: CASIPEGGGYNEQFF.

This chain uses TRBV7-2 with TRBJ2-1; TRBD2 matches at 12 bases. The CDR3 has 14 amino acids. J lost 9 bases, V lost 5 bases, and 5 bases had no gene match. Per germline, CDR1 SGHTA and CDR2 FQGNSA. CDR3 sequence: CASSPGTSGREQFF. The CDR3 nucleotides are TGTGCCAGCAGCCCCGGGACTAGCGGGCGTGAGCAGTTCTTC.

This chain links TRBV30 with TRBJ2-3, with 7 nucleotides matching TRBD1. CDR3 length: 14 amino acids. The junction had 7 bases not matched to a gene; V was cut back by 5 bases and J by 2 bases. The germline gives CDR1 GTSNPN, CDR2 SVGIG (reference sequence). The CDR3 DNA reads TGTGCCTGGGGGGCGGACAGGATCACAGATACGCAGTATTTT. Translating it yields CAWGADRITDTQYF.

The genes are TRBV10-3 and TRBJ1-1; 7 positions agree with TRBD1. The CDR3 contains 13 residues. CDR1 is ENHRY, CDR2 SYGVKD, per germline. V dropped 11 bases and J dropped 7; count of bases not matched to a gene: 13. The CDR3 region has the DNA TGTGCCGCCAGCGACAGGGATGTGGGTGAAGCTTTCTTT. Protein: CAASDRDVGEAFF.

CDR3 residues: CASSLSGVSYQETQYF. The CDR3 DNA is TGTGCCAGCAGCTTATCAGGGGTCTCGTACCAAGAGACCCAGTACTTC. The V gene is TRBV5-6, the J gene TRBJ2-5; the D gene is possibly TRBD1 (6 bases). V lost 2 bases to trimming and J lost 0 bases, with 14 bases between them. This CDR3 spans 16 amino acids. Per the germline V gene, CDR1 is SGHDT and CDR2 is YYEEEE.

The chain is built from TRBV9 and TRBJ1-5; the match to TRBD1 covers 8 bases. The V gene end was trimmed by 3 bases and the J gene end by 6 bases; junction bases not matched to a gene: 5. The CDR3 loop spans 14 amino acids. The V gene's germline CDR1 is SGDLS and CDR2 YYNGEE. The CDR3 spells CASSAGQGSQPQHF. The CDR3 region has the DNA TGTGCCAGCAGCGCCGGACAGGGATCTCAGCCCCAGCATTTT.

The chain couples TRBV19 to TRBJ1-5, with a possible D match to TRBD1 (6 bases). The germline CDR1 and CDR2 sequences are LNHDA and SQIVND (reference sequence). This CDR3 comprises 15 residues. V was pared by 9 bases and J by 1 base, with 16 bases between. The CDR3, as DNA: TGTGCCAGCTCCCAGGGGTCTTCAAGCAATCAGCCCCAGCATTTT. Its protein is CASSQGSSSNQPQHF.

The gene calls are TRBV19 and TRBJ2-7; tentative D call: TRBD1 (5 bases). The V gene lost 8 bases and the J gene lost 0 bases, with 14 bases spanning the gap. This CDR3 spans 14 amino acids. CDR1 is LNHDA and CDR2 is SQIVND in the germline V gene (reference sequence). Written as DNA, the CDR3 is TGTGCCAGTCGACAGAGTCGCACCTCCTACGAGCAGTACTTC. Its protein product is CASRQSRTSYEQYF.

V usage is TRBV6-5 and J usage is TRBJ2-7; 8 bases are shared with TRBD2. Germline values: CDR1 MNHEY, CDR2 SVGAGI. The trim removed 6 bases at V and 3 bases at J, leaving 7 bases unmatched. The CDR3 spans 14 residues. CDR3 amino acids: CASSLTSGSYEQYF. The DNA of the CDR3 is TGTGCCAGCAGCCTCACTAGCGGAAGCTACGAGCAGTACTTC.

The chain uses TRBV7-9 and TRBJ2-1; 8 nucleotides agree with TRBD2. This CDR3 is 16 amino acids long. Germline-derived CDR1 and CDR2 are SEHNR and FQNEAQ (reference sequence). Germline trimming cut 1 base from V and 4 bases from J; bases unmatched to any gene: 6. The CDR3 nucleotides read TGTGCCAGCAGCTTAGGGGCGGGGGGTAGGTACAATGAGCAGTTCTTC. This translates into CASSLGAGGRYNEQFF.

The sample holds one count of this clone. The rearrangement joins TRBV5-1 to TRBJ2-7, with D perhaps matching TRBD1 (6 bases). V was pared by 4 bases and J by 5 bases, with 16 bases between. This CDR3 contains 14 residues. Germline loops: CDR1 SGHRS, CDR2 YFSETQ. CDR3 bases: TGCGCCAGCAGCGCCCAATCCGGACAGAACGAGCAGTACTTC. Protein product: CASSAQSGQNEQYF. Combining the CDR3 with reference TRBV5-1 and TRBJ2-7 gives the whole variable domain KAGVTQTPRYLIKTRGQQVTLSCSPISGHRSVSWYQQTPGQGLQFLFEYFSETQRNKGNFPGRFSGRQFSNSRSEMNVSTLELGDSALYLCASSAQSGQNEQYFGPGTRLTVT.

The gene calls are TRBV7-3 and TRBJ2-2; tentatively, D is TRBD1 (5 bases). Germline CDR1 and CDR2: SGHTA and FQGTGA. This CDR3 has 15 amino acids. Deletions cut 0 bases from V and 1 base from J, with 6 bases between. The CDR3 sequence: CASSLTGENTGELFF. CDR3 DNA: TGTGCCAGCAGCTTAACAGGGGAGAACACCGGGGAGCTGTTTTTT.

The chain is built from TRBV10-3 and TRBJ2-2, with 9 bases fitting TRBD2. The V and J ends lost 6 bases and 5 bases, in that order; junction bases with no gene match: 13. Germline V lookup: CDR1 ENHRY, CDR2 SYGVKD. The CDR3 has 17 residues. CDR3 amino acids: CAISPSFAGGMTGELFF. As DNA, the CDR3 is TGTGCCATCAGCCCCTCCTTTGCGGGAGGGATGACCGGGGAGCTGTTTTTT.

The chain couples TRBV3-1 (or the pseudogene TRBV3-2) to TRBJ1-6; D gene unclear. Germline V CDR1 and CDR2: LGHDT, YNNKEL (reference sequence). Trimming took 1 base from V and 4 from J, leaving 11 bases between them. The CDR3 loop spans 16 amino acids. DNA of the CDR3: TGTGCCAGCAGCCAAGTATCGGGTGGATATAATTCACCCCTCCACTTT. It codes for CASSQVSGGYNSPLHF.